These 4 T cell receptor beta chains were sequenced from one sample in a study of T cells in Graves' hyperthyroidism and ophthalmopathy. Researchers took RNA transcripts and amplified the TCR beta CDR3 regions from them. Primed by the HTBI set, a first-round RT-PCR was run on the TCR CDR3. TCRdb called the multiplex PCR reads again in MiXCR, with one record for every CDR3 protein. The profile shows a few hundred thousand distinct CDR3 sequences, 16% of them singletons. The sample comprised blood. The receptors come from a woman aged 40 to 50 with Graves' ophthalmopathy.

This clonotype has more than one count but fewer than ten. CDR3 amino acids: CASSPTGGGEGEQYF. The CDR3 coding sequence is TGTGCCAGCTCCCCCACGGGGGGGGGAGAAGGCGAGCAGTACTTC. The chain uses TRBV18 and TRBJ2-7; 8 bases agree with TRBD2. The junction had 13 bases not matched to a gene; V was cut back by 6 bases and J by 6 bases. The CDR3 runs 15 residues. Germline CDR1 reads KGHSH; CDR2 reads LQKENI.

In its sample, this clonotype was seen many times. V gene TRBV7-2 combines with J gene TRBJ2-7; perhaps TRBD1 as D (5 bases). The CDR3 has 16 residues. Germline values: CDR1 SGHTA, CDR2 FQGNSA. V lost 3 bases to trimming and J lost 0 bases, with 15 bases between them. The CDR3 region is CASSFRSPDSSYEQYF. The CDR3 DNA is TGTGCCAGCAGCTTTCGTTCACCCGACAGCTCCTACGAGCAGTACTTC.

This clonotype was detected a few times. J is TRBJ1-1 and V is TRBV6-1, with a tentative D call TRBD1 (5 bases). In germline, CDR1 is MNHNS, CDR2 SASEGT. This CDR3 comprises 14 residues. V gave up 10 bases and J gave up 4 bases, with 19 bases separating them. Written as DNA, the CDR3 is TGTGCCACTTCGGCAGGGAGACAGCTCACTGAAGCTTTCTTT. Encoded protein: CATSAGRQLTEAFF.

This clonotype was counted many times. V is TRBV7-9 and J is TRBJ2-3, with TRBD1 as a possible D gene (5 bases). CDR3 length: 15 amino acids. Germline V gives CDR1 SEHNR, CDR2 FQNEAQ (reference sequence). The V gene lost 1 base and the J gene lost 2 bases, with 10 bases spanning the gap. The CDR3 bases are TGTGCCAGCAGCTTAGAACAGGCCCTCACAGATACGCAGTATTTT. Translation gives CASSLEQALTDTQYF.